This TCR beta chain was captured by sequencing in a study of memory CD4+ T cells and cytomegalovirus serostatus. Single viable CD3+CD4+CD8-CD45RO+ cells were sorted as the memory CD4+ T cells. Produced via immunoSEQ multiplex PCR; TCRdb's table is partial and in-frame only. The sample lists tens of thousands of clones, roughly 82% occurring once. The length of the CDR3 is 15 residues. V dropped 3 bases and J dropped 4 bases, with 14 bases sitting between them. Germline loops: CDR1 LNHDA, CDR2 SQIVND (reference sequence). In its sample, this clone was seen once. The clonotype comes from an adult in good health and CMV-seronegative. V usage is TRBV19 and J usage is TRBJ2-3, with D possibly called TRBD1 or TRBD2 (7 bases each). Sequencing used memory CD4+ T cells from blood. CDR3 protein: CASSIWGGGPDTQYF. CDR3 sequence (DNA): TGTGCCAGTAGTATTTGGGGAGGGGGCCCAGATACGCAGTATTTT.